One sample yielded the 25 T cell receptor beta chains listed below, sequenced in a study of shared clonotypes between healthy human individuals. Sequenced by immunoSEQ multiplex PCR; TCRdb stores in-frame clones only, minus some. The data contain about 1.4 million clones, roughly 96% of them singletons. The sample was naive CD4+ T cells sorted from blood. This sample's subset: CD45RA+ positively selected. These receptor sequences come from a young man in good health.

J is TRBJ1-1 and V is TRBV5-4, with D hard to call. Germline CDR1 and CDR2: SGHNT and YYREEE (reference sequence). The length of the CDR3 is 14 residues. V lost 2 bases and J 1 base, leaving 9 bases between the germline ends. Here the CDR3 reads CASSFPTENTEAFF. CDR3 DNA: TGTGCCAGCAGCTTCCCAACAGAGAACACTGAAGCTTTCTTT.

The chain joins TRBV19 to TRBJ2-7, with D possibly being TRBD2 (6 bases). The V end lost 0 bases, the J end lost 4 bases, and 10 bases lay between the germline ends. The CDR3 has 14 amino acids. Per germline, CDR1 LNHDA and CDR2 SQIVND (reference sequence). For the CDR3, the DNA is TGTGCCAGTAGTATAGATGGGAGGTTTTACGAGCAGTACTTC. Protein sequence: CASSIDGRFYEQYF. Using reference TRBV19 and TRBJ2-7 for the parts outside the CDR3, the full variable domain is DGGITQSPKYLFRKEGQNVTLSCEQNLNHDAMYWYRQDPGQGLRLIYYSQIVNDFQKGDIAEGYSVSREKKESFPLTVTSAQKNPTAFYLCASSIDGRFYEQYFGPGTRLTVT.

V gene TRBV6-1 combines with J gene TRBJ2-5; 8 bases line up with TRBD2. Germline CDR1 is MNHNS and CDR2 is SASEGT. CDR3 length: 16 residues. J gave up 4 bases and V 4 bases, and 11 bases lay outside the gene matches. The CDR3 spells CASSGKRGTRVETQYF. CDR3 DNA: TGTGCCAGCAGTGGGAAGCGGGGGACGAGGGTAGAGACCCAGTACTTC.

The V call is TRBV28, the J call TRBJ2-1, with 11 nucleotides matching TRBD2. Losses at the gene ends were 6 bases for V and 10 bases for J; bases not matched to a gene: 2. Germline V lookup: CDR1 MDHEN, CDR2 SYDVKM. The length of the CDR3 is 12 residues. The CDR3 is CASRTSGSEQFF. CDR3 in DNA: TGTGCCAGCAGAACTAGCGGGAGCGAGCAGTTCTTC.

With regard to this clone: Other DNA sequences of this sample code for an identical CDR3. The rearrangement joins TRBV9 to TRBJ2-7; D unresolved. The CDR3 contains 14 residues. Germline assignment: CDR1 SGDLS and CDR2 YYNGEE. The V end was cut by 0 bases, the J end by 1 base, with 8 bases between. The CDR3 loop is CASSVVGSSYEQYF. The CDR3 DNA follows: TGTGCCAGCAGCGTAGTTGGCAGTTCCTACGAGCAGTACTTC.

The V call is TRBV5-1, the J call TRBJ2-7; 7 bases match TRBD2. Germline V CDR1 and CDR2: SGHRS, YFSETQ. The CDR3 has 13 amino acids. J lost 3 bases, V lost 4 bases, and 4 bases had no gene match. The CDR3 reads CASSASGFYEQYF. Here the CDR3 DNA reads TGCGCCAGCAGCGCTAGCGGCTTCTACGAGCAGTACTTC.

About this clone: This CDR3 is also generated by other DNA sequences in the sample. This chain links TRBV7-8 with TRBJ2-5; D uncertain. The CDR3 sequence is 12 residues long. V was clipped by 1 base and J by 5 bases, with 5 bases between them. The germline gives CDR1 SGHVS, CDR2 FQNEAQ. The DNA of the CDR3 is TGTGCCAGCAGCTTAGTCTCGGAGACCCAGTACTTC. Encoded protein: CASSLVSETQYF.

The chain links TRBV5-1 to TRBJ2-1; D may correspond to TRBD1 or TRBD2 (5 bases each). Germline values: CDR1 SGHRS, CDR2 YFSETQ. The CDR3 loop spans 15 amino acids. V was shortened by 4 bases and J by 6 bases, with 17 bases between the two germline ends. The CDR3 DNA reads TGCGCCAGCAGCCCGATTACCGGGACGAGCAATGAGCAGTTCTTC. This encodes CASSPITGTSNEQFF.

V is TRBV5-1 and J is TRBJ1-2; no clear D gene. CDR1 is SGHRS and CDR2 is YFSETQ in the germline V gene. V was trimmed by 5 bases and J by 5 bases, leaving 22 bases between them. This CDR3 has 16 residues. For the CDR3, the DNA is TGCGCCAGCAGGCCAGGACTGAGGATTGCTGGGTATGGCTACACCTTC. Protein sequence: CASRPGLRIAGYGYTF. The complete variable domain, with remaining parts taken from reference TRBV5-1 and TRBJ1-2, reads KAGVTQTPRYLIKTRGQQVTLSCSPISGHRSVSWYQQTPGQGLQFLFEYFSETQRNKGNFPGRFSGRQFSNSRSEMNVSTLELGDSALYLCASRPGLRIAGYGYTFGSGTRLTVV.

This chain joins TRBV5-1 and TRBJ2-7; 8 bases are shared with TRBD1. CDR1 and CDR2 from the germline V gene are SGHRS and YFSETQ. The CDR3 contains 14 residues. J was trimmed by 5 bases and V by 4 bases; bases with no gene match: 8. The CDR3 sequence: CASSIGQGHNEQYF. In nucleotides, the CDR3 is TGCGCCAGCAGCATTGGACAGGGACACAACGAGCAGTACTTC.

The V call is TRBV10-2, the J call TRBJ2-1; 8 nucleotides line up with TRBD1. V dropped 8 bases and J dropped 0; count of bases not matched to a gene: 6. The CDR3 is 15 residues long. Germline CDR1 is WSHSY and CDR2 is SAAADI. CDR3 coding DNA: TGCGCCAGCGGAAGACAGGGGCTCTCCTACAATGAGCAGTTCTTC. Protein product: CASGRQGLSYNEQFF.

This clone showed up just once. This sample includes further DNA sequences coding for the same CDR3. The chain links TRBV9 to TRBJ2-3; D is undetermined. CDR1 is SGDLS and CDR2 is YYNGEE in the germline V gene. This CDR3 is 12 amino acids long. The V gene lost 0 bases and the J gene lost 6 bases, with 5 bases spanning the gap. The CDR3 loop is CASSVDVDTQYF. In nucleotides, the CDR3 is TGTGCCAGCAGCGTAGATGTGGATACGCAGTATTTT.

The CDR3 DNA is TGTGCCAGCAGCCCCTCTAAGGCGTACAATGAGCAGTTCTTC. Protein product: CASSPSKAYNEQFF. The J gene is TRBJ2-1, the V gene TRBV9; D unresolved. This CDR3 is 14 amino acids long. Trimming pared 4 bases from V and 4 bases from J, leaving 12 bases between. Germline V gives CDR1 SGDLS, CDR2 YYNGEE.

The rearrangement joins TRBV7-9 to TRBJ2-2; D call uncertain. Germline V gene data show CDR1 as SEHNR and CDR2 as FQNEAQ (reference sequence). V was cut by 7 bases and J by 6 bases, with 15 bases left in between. The CDR3 sequence is 14 residues long. For the CDR3, the DNA is TGTGCCAGCACCCACACTCAGGTCGCCGGGGAGCTGTTTTTT. Its translation: CASTHTQVAGELFF.

The V gene is TRBV5-1, the J gene TRBJ2-1, with 7 bases lining up with TRBD1. Per the germline V gene, CDR1 is SGHRS and CDR2 is YFSETQ. Losses at the gene ends were 3 bases for V and 10 bases for J; bases not matched to a gene: 7. The CDR3 is made up of 13 amino acids. CDR3 coding DNA: TGCGCCAGCAGCTACCAGGGGGAGCAGGAGCAGTTCTTC. It encodes CASSYQGEQEQFF.

The chain has TRBV28 and TRBJ1-1; no firm D call. The germline V gene has CDR1 MDHEN and CDR2 SYDVKM. This CDR3 has 13 amino acids. Trimming removed 6 bases from V and 4 bases from J, with 12 bases in between. CDR3 coding DNA: TGTGCCAGCAGGCGGACGCTACTCACTGAAGCTTTCTTT. The encoded protein is CASRRTLLTEAFF. Together with reference TRBV28 and TRBJ1-1, the CDR3 gives the full variable domain: DVKVTQSSRYLVKRTGEKVFLECVQDMDHENMFWYRQDPGLGLRLIYFSYDVKMKEKGDIPEGYSVSREKKERFSLILESASTNQTSMYLCASRRTLLTEAFFGQGTRLTVV.

This rearrangement joins TRBV5-1 to TRBJ2-1, with D possibly being TRBD2 (6 bases). Trimming left V 0 bases short and J 0 bases short, with 10 bases between. The CDR3 length is 16 residues. Germline CDR1 is SGHRS and CDR2 is YFSETQ. Written as DNA, the CDR3 is TGCGCCAGCAGCTTGGATGGCGGGATCTCCTACAATGAGCAGTTCTTC. Its protein product is CASSLDGGISYNEQFF.

V gene TRBV2 combines with J gene TRBJ2-7, with TRBD2 identical over 9 bases. This CDR3 contains 14 residues. Germline V gene data show CDR1 as SNHLY and CDR2 as FYNNEI. With V trimmed by 5 bases and J by 6 bases, 8 bases remained unmatched. This CDR3 is CASSYASGIGEQYF. In nucleotides, the CDR3 is TGTGCCAGCAGTTACGCTAGCGGGATCGGCGAGCAGTACTTC.

The genes are TRBV7-6 and TRBJ1-2; no firm D call. Germline V lookup: CDR1 SGHVS, CDR2 FNYEAQ. CDR3 length: 12 residues. Trimming removed 1 base from V and 9 bases from J, with 9 bases in between. CDR3 sequence reads: CASSLGPESYTF. As DNA, the CDR3 is TGTGCCAGCAGCTTAGGTCCGGAAAGCTACACCTTC. Supplemented by reference TRBV7-6 and TRBJ1-2, the full variable domain reads GAGVSQSPRYKVTKRGQDVALRCDPISGHVSLYWYRQALGQGPEFLTYFNYEAQQDKSGLPNDRFSAERPEGSISTLTIQRTEQRDSAMYRCASSLGPESYTFGSGTRLTVV.

The chain is built from TRBV28 and TRBJ2-7; D possibly uses TRBD1 or TRBD2 (6 bases each). Germline CDR1 reads MDHEN; CDR2 reads SYDVKM. This CDR3 spans 22 amino acids. Trimming stripped 0 bases from V and 3 bases from J, with 33 bases between. Here the CDR3 reads CASSLWSPQSGGHNLFGYEQYF. CDR3 nucleotide sequence: TGTGCCAGCAGTTTATGGTCCCCTCAGTCCGGGGGCCACAACCTCTTTGGCTACGAGCAGTACTTC.

The rearrangement uses TRBV30 and TRBJ2-1, with unresolved D. V lost 0 bases, J lost 3 bases, and 12 bases lay in between. The CDR3 covers 15 residues. Germline CDR1 and CDR2: GTSNPN and SVGIG (reference sequence). The CDR3 reads CAWSVLGHVYNEQFF. DNA for the CDR3: TGTGCCTGGAGTGTACTCGGCCATGTCTACAATGAGCAGTTCTTC.

V gene TRBV9 combines with J gene TRBJ2-1; 7 bases line up with TRBD1. The CDR3 spans 17 residues. In germline, CDR1 is SGDLS, CDR2 YYNGEE. With 0 bases clipped from V and 5 bases from J, the junction kept 11 bases outside the gene matches. CDR3: CASSVGAPQGGNNEQFF. CDR3 nucleotides: TGTGCCAGCAGCGTAGGGGCGCCCCAAGGGGGCAACAATGAGCAGTTCTTC.

The count of this clone is one. This chain connects TRBV5-6 to TRBJ2-1; 9 bases are shared with TRBD2. The junction had 6 bases not matched to a gene; V was cut back by 0 bases and J by 8 bases. Germline V gene sequence: CDR1 SGHDT, CDR2 YYEEEE. There are 15 residues in the CDR3. The CDR3 DNA sequence: TGTGCCAGCAGCTTGGGAAGCGGGAGGATCTATGAGCAGTTCTTC. Protein product: CASSLGSGRIYEQFF.

V and J are TRBV10-3 and TRBJ1-2; 7 bases fit TRBD1. The CDR3 runs to 15 residues. Germline trimming cut 4 bases from V and 5 bases from J; bases unmatched to any gene: 10. Germline V gives CDR1 ENHRY, CDR2 SYGVKD. The DNA for the CDR3 is TGTGCCATCAGTGCTTATGAGGGACAGATATATGGCTACACCTTC. It codes for CAISAYEGQIYGYTF.

As to this clone: Additional DNA sequences in this sample encode the identical CDR3. The V call is TRBV6-5, the J call TRBJ2-7; maybe TRBD1 (5 bases). Trimming shortened V by 0 bases and J by 0 bases, and 9 bases separated the two germline ends. The germline CDR1 and CDR2 sequences are MNHEY and SVGAGI. The CDR3 spans 15 residues. The CDR3 bases are TGTGCCAGCAGTTACTCCCAGGGAAGCTCCTACGAGCAGTACTTC. Translation gives CASSYSQGSSYEQYF.